This record looks at one T cell receptor (beta chain) sequence and its context. Its target is not known. The entry originates in a study of blood T cells in healthy people across ages. Study results and caveats: Whereas aged donors had fewer naive CD4+ cells, long-lived donors had more of them and higher diversity. With unsorted PBMCs, a conclusive comparison of naive versus antigen-experienced cells was not possible.

It was with a sample-barcoded 5' primer and a J-beta primer mix that a second PCR of roughly 6 to 12 cycles was run. All cDNA molecules were each tagged by a template-switch adaptor with 12 random nucleotides. One entry per CDR3 protein, called by TCRdb with MiXCR from the 5' RACE reads. The sample consists of hundreds of thousands of distinct CDR3 sequences, 22% of them appearing once. The source is a man aged 65 to 79 in good health. Sequencing was carried out using blood.

CDR3 bases: TGTGCCAGTCTAGCGGGGCTCAAACACCCTAGCACAGATACGCAGTATTTT. Its translation: CASLAGLKHPSTDTQYF. The chain links TRBV6-2 or TRBV6-3 to TRBJ2-3; 9 bases agree with TRBD2. The V segment lost 9 bases and the J segment 0 bases; nucleotides outside the gene matches: 13. The germline V gene has CDR1 MNHEY and CDR2 SVGEGT. This CDR3 region has 17 residues.